This T cell receptor beta chain was identified during a study of cytomegalovirus exposure and HLA in healthy donors. Across the whole study: Genotyping of hundreds of donors showed that about 83% belonged to the Caucasian-associated ancestry cluster.

It was healthy bone marrow donors who served as donors. Amplification used 60 Vbeta primers and 13 Jbeta primers. Clones were sequenced by immunoSEQ multiplex PCR, and TCRdb holds only the in-frame ones, with some missing. Its listing shows 65,000 to 90,000 clones. V shed 3 bases and J 2 bases; nucleotides not matched to a gene: 5. Looked up from germline, CDR1 is KGHSH and CDR2 is LQKENI. This CDR3 has 15 residues. The chain has TRBV18 and TRBJ2-7, with 9 bases identical to TRBD1. The sample was PBMCs. This clonotype was sampled from a female donor in good health and CMV-seropositive. The CDR3 sequence is CASSPRTGATYEQYF. The CDR3 coding sequence is TGTGCCAGCTCACCTCGGACAGGGGCTACCTACGAGCAGTACTTC.